This T cell receptor (beta chain) was documented in a study of CD8 T cells in Susac syndrome (dated by TCRdb to between 2018 and 2021). In terms of the full investigation: The study used repertoire sequencing to test whether antigen drove CD8+ T cell activation and differentiation in Susac syndrome. General study outcomes and caveats: The number of individuals in the TCR sequencing and HLA analysis was acknowledged as relatively small.

The germline V gene (reference sequence) yields GTSNPN for CDR1 and SVGIG for CDR2. At the junction V is shortened by 2 bases and J by 1 base; bases outside the gene matches: 7. The CDR3 holds 17 amino acids from the cysteine to the phenylalanine. Just the 51-base CDR3 DNA is kept, in frame starting at base 1. High-throughput TCR beta sequencing profiled peripheral blood CD8+ and CD4+ T cells from healthy donors, Susac syndrome patients and multiple sclerosis patients. The multiple sclerosis controls were treatment-naive patients who had stable or active relapsing-remitting disease and met the revised McDonald criteria. Bulk CD8+ and CD4+ T cells were purified magnetically by negative isolation, whereas CD8+ TEMRA cells were enriched by FACS. Blood was collected in EDTA tubes and processed within 24 hours, with PBMCs isolated through density gradient centrifugation. PBMCs intended for TCR sequencing were cryopreserved in liquid nitrogen and were subsequently thawed in a 37 degrees C water bath. The sorted or isolated CD4+, CD8+ and CD8+ TEMRA cells reached a purity of at least 90%.

RNA was extracted using the RNeasy kit, and roughly 0.45 to 1 microgram was reverse transcribed with random hexamers. TCR beta CDR3 regions were amplified with the immunoSEQ multiplex PCR assay covering 54 Vbeta and 13 Jbeta segments. Bias from PCR amplification was corrected by using a synthetic template baseline for primer optimization and for computational correction. In the paper's pipeline: Reads were assigned to V, D and J genes according to IMGT and analyzed in immunoSEQ Analyzer, with only productive sequences retained. To calculate clonality, Shannon entropy was normalized by log2 of the number of productive unique sequences and then subtracted from one. For each patient and control, public and private clones were evaluated within the 100 most prevalent clones. Clones were defined as Susac-specific when absent from the healthy and MS cohorts, from approximately 1,100 published viral clones and from other ImmuneACCESS disease sequences. Using fastp trimming at Q25 and MiXCR clonotype assembly, TCRdb reanalyzed the public sequencing data and kept in-frame beta chains. Entries are consolidated by CDR3 protein sequence, retaining the most common genes and DNA. TCRdb's processing, not the study's, gives the V and J calls here. This sample lists approximately 71,000 distinct CDR3 sequences; roughly 95% were detected once. Approximately 0.1% of the sample is in the top ten clones.

This clonotype was observed a single time. The antigen this receptor binds is unknown. No base qualities exist here, and no much larger clone lies one base off it. A solitary read yields weak support. The chain couples TRBV30 to TRBJ2-3; 12 of the junction bases match TRBD2. The origin of this receptor is a human donor with multiple sclerosis. Material for sequencing was CD4+ T cells from PBMCs. The DNA is as follows: TGTGCCTGGAGTTTCACTAGCGGGGGGACCCGCACAGATACGCAGTATTTT. It translates as CAWSFTSGGTRTDTQYF.